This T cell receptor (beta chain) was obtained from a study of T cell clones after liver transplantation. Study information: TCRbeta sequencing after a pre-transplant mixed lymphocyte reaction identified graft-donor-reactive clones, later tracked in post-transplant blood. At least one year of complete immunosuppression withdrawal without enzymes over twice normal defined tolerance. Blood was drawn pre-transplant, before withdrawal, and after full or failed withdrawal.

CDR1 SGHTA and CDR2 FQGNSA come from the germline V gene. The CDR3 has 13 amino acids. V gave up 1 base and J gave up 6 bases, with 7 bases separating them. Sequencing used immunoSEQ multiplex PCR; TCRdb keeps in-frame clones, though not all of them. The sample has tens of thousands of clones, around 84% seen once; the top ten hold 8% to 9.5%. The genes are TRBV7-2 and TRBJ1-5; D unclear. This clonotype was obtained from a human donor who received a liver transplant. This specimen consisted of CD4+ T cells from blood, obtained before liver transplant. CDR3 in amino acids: CASSLVDGQPQHF. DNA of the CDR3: TGTGCCAGCAGCTTAGTCGACGGTCAGCCCCAGCATTTT.